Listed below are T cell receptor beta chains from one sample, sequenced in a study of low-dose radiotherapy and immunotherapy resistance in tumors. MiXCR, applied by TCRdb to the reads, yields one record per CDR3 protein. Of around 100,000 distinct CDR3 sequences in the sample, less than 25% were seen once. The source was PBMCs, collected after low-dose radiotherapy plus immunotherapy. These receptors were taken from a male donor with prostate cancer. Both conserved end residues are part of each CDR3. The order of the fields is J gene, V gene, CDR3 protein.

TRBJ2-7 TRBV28 CASRRTGNSYEQYF
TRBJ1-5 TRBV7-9 CASSFDGTGQPQHF
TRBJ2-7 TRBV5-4 CASSFDSSGDVEQYF
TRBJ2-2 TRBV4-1 CASSQPSSSLADTGELFFF
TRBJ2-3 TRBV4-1 CASSRSVGYRGSEVTDTQYF
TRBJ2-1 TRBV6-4 CASSEQGGNEQFF
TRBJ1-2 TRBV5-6 CASSLRGYGYTF
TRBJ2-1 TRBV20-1 CSAREGSIYNEQFF
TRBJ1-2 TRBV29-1 CSVLTENYGYTF
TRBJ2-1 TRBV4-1 CASSQHASGAYNEQFF
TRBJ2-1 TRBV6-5 CASSYSTRNSGEQFF
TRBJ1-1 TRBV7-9 CASSLEGIAEAFF
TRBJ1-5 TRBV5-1 CASSFGGSDQPQHF
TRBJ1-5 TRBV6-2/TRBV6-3 CASSYSGRNNQPQHF
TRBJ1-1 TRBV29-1 CSDPTTEAFF
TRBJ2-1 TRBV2 CASSDRGPQQFF
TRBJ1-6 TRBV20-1 CSARDQSGTDTSPLHF
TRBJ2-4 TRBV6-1 CASRPNLAKNIQYF
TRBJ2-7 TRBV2 CATSKEGGQYEQYF
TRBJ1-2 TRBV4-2 CASSPGTVIGNGYTF
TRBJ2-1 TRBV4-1 CASSQGASGGGVYNEQFF
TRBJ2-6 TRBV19 CATQRGSSGANVLTF
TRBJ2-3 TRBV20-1 CSAAGTGVTDTQYF
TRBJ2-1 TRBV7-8 CASSPGPYNEQFF
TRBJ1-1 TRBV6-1 CASSEQGVGSSTEAFF
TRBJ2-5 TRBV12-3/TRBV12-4 CASSETLTLGETQYF
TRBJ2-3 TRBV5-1 CASSLERGTDTQYF
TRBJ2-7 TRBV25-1 CASSRGSSSYEQYF
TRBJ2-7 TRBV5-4 CASRPSVDYEQYF
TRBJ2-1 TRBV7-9 CASSLKRRVGNEQFF
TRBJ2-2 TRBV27 CATGELFF
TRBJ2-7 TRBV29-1 CSVEVDRSYEQYF
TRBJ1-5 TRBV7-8 CASGVWGRDQPQHF
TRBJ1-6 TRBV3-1 CASSHGGAQSWSPLHF
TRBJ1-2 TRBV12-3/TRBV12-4 CASSLGVGYGYTF
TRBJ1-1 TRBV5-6 CASSLISGAGSTEAFF
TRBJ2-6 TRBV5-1 CASSLVPGAGANVLTF
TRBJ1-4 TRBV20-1 CSVPKRQGYEKLFF
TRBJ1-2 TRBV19 CASVRTGSYGYTF
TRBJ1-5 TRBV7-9 CASSPGGGSNQPQHF
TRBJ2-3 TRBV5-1 CASSLARGGRQYF
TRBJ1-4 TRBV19 CASSTPSGWTNEKLFF
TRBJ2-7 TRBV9 CASSRGTGGPYEQYF
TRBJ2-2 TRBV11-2 CASSPGTWAENTGELFF
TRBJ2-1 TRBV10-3 CAISESSGGNYNEQFF
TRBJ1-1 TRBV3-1 CASSQEPNTEAFF
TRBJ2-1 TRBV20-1 CSAQGDSGRNEQFF
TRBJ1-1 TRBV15 CATSRTDVNTEAFF
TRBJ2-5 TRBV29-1 CSVEAGTRSGPQETQYF
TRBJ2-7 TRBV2 CASSGGQGYEQYF
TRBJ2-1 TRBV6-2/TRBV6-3 CASSPGTGDYNEQFF
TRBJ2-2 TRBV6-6 CASSGDRGLTGELFF
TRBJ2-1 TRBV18 CASSPQTWNNEQFF
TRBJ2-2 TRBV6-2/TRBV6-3 CASSELAGGTGELFF
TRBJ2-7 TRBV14 CASSQGPEGQQYF
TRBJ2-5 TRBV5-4 CASSSQGVSEETQYF
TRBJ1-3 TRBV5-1 CASSQGTGAQLGNTIYF
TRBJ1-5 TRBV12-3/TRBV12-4 CASSPDRADQPQHF